What follows are 10 T cell receptor beta chains derived from one specimen sequenced in a study of blood T cell repertoires in COVID-19. Using immunoSEQ multiplex PCR, the repertoire was profiled, and TCRdb retains in-frame clones only, with some absent. The profile shows 90,000 to 110,000 clones, roughly 81% of them singletons. Sequencing used peripheral blood. These receptors were taken from a woman in her 70s with acute or convalescent COVID-19.

The J gene is TRBJ2-2, the V gene TRBV24-1; possibly TRBD2 for D (5 bases). V lost 3 bases and J lost 3, with 10 bases in between. CDR3 length: 15 residues. Germline V lookup: CDR1 KGHDR, CDR2 SFDVKD. In nucleotides, the CDR3 is TGTGCCACCAGTGATGGCGGGCAGCACACCGGGGAGCTGTTTTTT. Protein product: CATSDGGQHTGELFF.

The chain is built from TRBV7-2 and TRBJ2-1; no definite D call. The V gene's germline CDR1 is SGHTA and CDR2 FQGNSA. The CDR3 length is 12 residues. With 4 bases removed from V and 12 bases from J, the gap between germline ends came to 13 bases. The CDR3 DNA reads as TGTGCCAGCAGCTCGCATGTAGAGAGGCAGTTCTTC. It encodes CASSSHVERQFF.

V usage is TRBV14 and J usage is TRBJ2-4, with 7 bases that match TRBD1. Looked up from germline, CDR1 is SGHDN and CDR2 is FVKESK. This CDR3 has 17 amino acids. V was clipped by 0 bases and J by 4 bases; unmatched bases: 9. CDR3 in amino acids: CASSQEGSPDRKNIQYF. The DNA for the CDR3 is TGTGCCAGCAGCCAAGAGGGGTCCCCGGACAGGAAAAACATTCAGTACTTC.

The CDR3 DNA reads TGCAGCGTTGACGAGGGTAGCACAGATACGCAGTATTTT. Translation gives CSVDEGSTDTQYF. The chain uses TRBV29-1 and TRBJ2-3; maybe TRBD2 (5 bases). V gave up 3 bases and J gave up 0 bases, with 7 bases separating them. CDR1 is SQVTM and CDR2 is ANQGSEA in the germline V gene. The CDR3 extends over 13 amino acids.

This chain connects TRBV6-5 to TRBJ1-1; no firm D call. The CDR3 contains 16 residues. Germline V gene sequence: CDR1 MNHEY, CDR2 SVGAGI. V was cut by 2 bases and J by 3 bases, with 16 bases left in between. For the CDR3, the DNA is TGTGCCAGCAGTTACCTACCATGGCGGAAGGACACTGAAGCTTTCTTT. Translating gives CASSYLPWRKDTEAFF.

The rearrangement links TRBV11-2 to TRBJ1-4, with 7 positions matching TRBD1. V shed 5 bases, J shed 7 bases, and the junction held 7 bases outside the gene matches. This CDR3 spans 14 amino acids. Per the germline V gene, CDR1 is SGHAT and CDR2 is FQNNGV. CDR3 in amino acids: CASSRPGGTEKLFF. The CDR3 nucleotides are TGTGCCAGCAGCCGCCCAGGGGGGACTGAAAAACTGTTTTTT.

The gene calls are TRBV4-3 and TRBJ2-3; 12 bases match TRBD1. With V trimmed by 6 bases and J by 4 bases, 5 bases remained unmatched. Per germline, CDR1 LGHNA and CDR2 YSLEER. CDR3 length equals 15 residues. The chain's CDR3 is CASSPGTGGADTQYF. The CDR3 coding sequence is TGCGCCAGCAGTCCCGGGACAGGGGGCGCAGATACGCAGTATTTT.

V is TRBV19 and J is TRBJ1-1, with D tentatively TRBD1 (5 bases). The V end was cut by 8 bases, the J end by 1 base, with 11 bases between. This CDR3 has 13 residues. The germline V gene has CDR1 LNHDA and CDR2 SQIVND (reference sequence). CDR3 coding DNA: TGTGCCAGTCAGGACACAAGGAACACTGAAGCTTTCTTT. The encoded protein is CASQDTRNTEAFF.

This clone has a single count. The J gene is TRBJ1-5, the V gene TRBV9; a possible D gene is TRBD1 (5 bases). This CDR3 spans 13 amino acids. Looked up from germline, CDR1 is SGDLS and CDR2 is YYNGEE. The V and J ends lost 3 bases and 7 bases respectively, with 11 bases between them. This CDR3 reads CASSEGVQQPQHF. CDR3 bases: TGTGCCAGCAGCGAAGGGGTGCAGCAGCCCCAGCATTTT.

Written as DNA, the CDR3 is TGTGCCAGCAGACAGAACTATGGCTACACCTTC. Its translation is CASRQNYGYTF. The V call is TRBV28, the J call TRBJ1-2; D gene ambiguous. Per germline, CDR1 MDHEN and CDR2 SYDVKM. The CDR3 has 11 residues. Trimming cost V 6 bases and J 2 bases, with 4 bases left between them.